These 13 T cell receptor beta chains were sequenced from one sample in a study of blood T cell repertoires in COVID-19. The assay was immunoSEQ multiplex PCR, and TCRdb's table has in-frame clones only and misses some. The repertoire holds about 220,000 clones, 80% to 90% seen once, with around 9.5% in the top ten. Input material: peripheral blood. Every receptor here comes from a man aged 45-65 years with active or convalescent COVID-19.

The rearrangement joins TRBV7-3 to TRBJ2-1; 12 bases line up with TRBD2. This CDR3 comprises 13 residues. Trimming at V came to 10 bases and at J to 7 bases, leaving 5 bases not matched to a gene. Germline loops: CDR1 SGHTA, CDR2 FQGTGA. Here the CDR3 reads CATSSGRGNEQFF. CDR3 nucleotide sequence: TGTGCCACCTCTAGCGGGAGGGGAAATGAGCAGTTCTTC.

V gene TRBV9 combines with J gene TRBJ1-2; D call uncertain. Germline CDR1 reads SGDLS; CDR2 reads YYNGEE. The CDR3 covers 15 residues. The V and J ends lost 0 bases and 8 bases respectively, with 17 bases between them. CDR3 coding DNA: TGTGCCAGCAGCGTAGACCCATCCGGTTTAATCGGCTACACCTTC. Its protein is CASSVDPSGLIGYTF.

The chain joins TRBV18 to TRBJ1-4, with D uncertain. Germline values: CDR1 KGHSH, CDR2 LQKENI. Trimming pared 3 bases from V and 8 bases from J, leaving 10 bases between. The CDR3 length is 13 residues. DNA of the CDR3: TGTGCCAGCTCACCCCTGGCGGGGGAAAAACTGTTTTTT. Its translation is CASSPLAGEKLFF.

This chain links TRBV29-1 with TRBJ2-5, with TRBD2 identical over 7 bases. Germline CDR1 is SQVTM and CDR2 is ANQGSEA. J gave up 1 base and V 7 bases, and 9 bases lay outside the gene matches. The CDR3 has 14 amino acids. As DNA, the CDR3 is TGCAGCGCCCCAGGCGGGGGATCCCAAGAGACCCAGTACTTC. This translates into CSAPGGGSQETQYF.

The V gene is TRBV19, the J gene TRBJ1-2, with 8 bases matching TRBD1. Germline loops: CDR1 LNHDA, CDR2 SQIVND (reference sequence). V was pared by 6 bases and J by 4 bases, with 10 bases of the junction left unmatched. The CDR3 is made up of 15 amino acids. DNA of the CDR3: TGTGCCAGTAGAGACAGGACAGGGAATGCCTATGGCTACACCTTC. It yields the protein CASRDRTGNAYGYTF.

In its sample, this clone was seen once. The CDR3 here is CASSPTPGETQYF. DNA of the CDR3: TGTGCCAGCTCACCCACGCCCGGTGAGACCCAGTACTTC. This chain links TRBV18 with TRBJ2-5; D is unresolved. The CDR3 length is 13 residues. Germline V CDR1 and CDR2: KGHSH, LQKENI. V dropped 3 bases and J dropped 5 bases, with 10 bases sitting between them.

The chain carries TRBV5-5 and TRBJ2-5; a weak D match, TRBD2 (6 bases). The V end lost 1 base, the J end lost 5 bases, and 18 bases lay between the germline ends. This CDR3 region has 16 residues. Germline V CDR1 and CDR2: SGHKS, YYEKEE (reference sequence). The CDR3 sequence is CASSLLVSGRRETQYF. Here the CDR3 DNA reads TGTGCCAGCAGCTTGCTGGTTTCTGGGAGGCGGGAGACCCAGTACTTC.

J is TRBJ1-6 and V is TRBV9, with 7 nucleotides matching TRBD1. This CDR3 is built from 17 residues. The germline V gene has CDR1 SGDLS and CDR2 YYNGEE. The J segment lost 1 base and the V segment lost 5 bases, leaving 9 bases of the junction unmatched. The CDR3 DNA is TGTGCCAGCAGTCCTCGGACAGGAAATTCCTATAATTCACCCCTCCACTTT. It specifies CASSPRTGNSYNSPLHF.

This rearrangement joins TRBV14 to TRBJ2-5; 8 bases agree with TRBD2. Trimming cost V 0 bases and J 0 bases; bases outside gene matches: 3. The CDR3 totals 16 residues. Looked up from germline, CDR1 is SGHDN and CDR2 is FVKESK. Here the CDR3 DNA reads TGTGCCAGCAGCCAAGATTTAGCGGGGTACCAAGAGACCCAGTACTTC. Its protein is CASSQDLAGYQETQYF.

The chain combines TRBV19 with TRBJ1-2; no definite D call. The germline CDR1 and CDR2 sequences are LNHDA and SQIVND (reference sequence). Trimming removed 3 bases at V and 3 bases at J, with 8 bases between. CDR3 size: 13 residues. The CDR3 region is CASSMSPYYGYTF. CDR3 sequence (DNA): TGTGCCAGTAGTATGAGTCCCTACTATGGCTACACCTTC.

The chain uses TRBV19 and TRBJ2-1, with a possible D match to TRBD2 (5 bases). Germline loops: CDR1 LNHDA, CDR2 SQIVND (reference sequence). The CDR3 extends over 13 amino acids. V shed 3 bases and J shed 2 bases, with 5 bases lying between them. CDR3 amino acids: CASSMTTYNEQFF. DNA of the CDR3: TGTGCCAGTAGTATGACTACCTACAATGAGCAGTTCTTC.

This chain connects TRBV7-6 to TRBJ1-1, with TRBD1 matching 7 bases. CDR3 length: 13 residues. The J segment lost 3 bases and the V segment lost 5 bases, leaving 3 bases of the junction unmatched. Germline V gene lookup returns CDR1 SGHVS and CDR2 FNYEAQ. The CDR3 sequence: CASSQGQYTEAFF. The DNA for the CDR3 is TGTGCCAGCAGCCAGGGACAGTACACTGAAGCTTTCTTT. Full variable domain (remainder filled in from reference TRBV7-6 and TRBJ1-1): GAGVSQSPRYKVTKRGQDVALRCDPISGHVSLYWYRQALGQGPEFLTYFNYEAQQDKSGLPNDRFSAERPEGSISTLTIQRTEQRDSAMYRCASSQGQYTEAFFGQGTRLTVV.

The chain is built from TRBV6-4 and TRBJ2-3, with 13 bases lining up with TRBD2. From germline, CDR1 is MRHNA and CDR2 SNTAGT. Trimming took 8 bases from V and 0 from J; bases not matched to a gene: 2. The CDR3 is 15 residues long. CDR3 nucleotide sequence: TGTGCCAGCGTGGGACTAGCGGGAAGCACAGATACGCAGTATTTT. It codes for CASVGLAGSTDTQYF.